Below, 13 T cell receptor beta chains from the same sample are listed, as sequenced in a study of cytomegalovirus exposure and HLA in healthy donors. The primer mix had 60 Vbeta and 13 Jbeta primers. Sequencing used immunoSEQ multiplex PCR; TCRdb keeps in-frame clones, though not all of them. The top ten hold 2% to 2.5% of the sample, which has fewer than 200,000 clones, 60% to 80% seen once. Material: PBMCs. These receptors came from a man between 60 and 70 years old in good health and CMV-seronegative.

A note on this clone: This CDR3 is also generated by other DNA sequences in the sample. V usage is TRBV18 and J usage is TRBJ1-1; 9 bases are shared with TRBD1. Per germline, CDR1 KGHSH and CDR2 LQKENI. After removal of 4 bases from V and 5 bases from J, the junction contained 5 bases not matched to a gene. The CDR3 runs 14 residues. Here the CDR3 DNA reads TGTGCCAGCTCACAGGGACAGGGTGGAACTGAAGCTTTCTTT. It encodes CASSQGQGGTEAFF.

This CDR3 reads CAWRGLAMVRDTQYF. CDR3 bases: TGTGCCTGGAGGGGACTAGCGATGGTCAGAGATACGCAGTATTTT. J is TRBJ2-3 and V is TRBV30; 10 bases map to TRBD2. Germline assignment: CDR1 GTSNPN and CDR2 SVGIG (reference sequence). The CDR3 totals 15 residues. Losses at the gene ends were 3 bases for V and 5 bases for J; bases not matched to a gene: 8.

This clone was recorded a few times. The chain employs TRBV4-2 and TRBJ2-7; perhaps TRBD1 as D (5 bases). The CDR3 runs 13 residues. Trimming cost V 4 bases and J 9 bases, with 16 bases left between them. Germline values: CDR1 LGHNA, CDR2 YNFKEQ. Here the CDR3 reads CASSPHQGKVQYF. The CDR3 bases are TGTGCCAGCAGCCCACATCAGGGTAAGGTGCAGTACTTC.

This chain uses TRBV19 with TRBJ1-5, with D possibly being TRBD1 (6 bases). The V gene lost 8 bases and the J gene lost 7 bases, with 27 bases spanning the gap. This CDR3 is 17 amino acids long. Germline CDR1 LNHDA, CDR2 SQIVND (reference sequence). CDR3 sequence: CASLGWSGGDFQQPQHF. In DNA, the CDR3 is TGTGCCAGTCTGGGGTGGTCTGGGGGCGACTTTCAACAGCCCCAGCATTTT.

The V gene is TRBV5-1, the J gene TRBJ1-1, with 9 bases aligning to TRBD1. Looked up from germline, CDR1 is SGHRS and CDR2 is YFSETQ. The CDR3 is 16 amino acids. Trimming took 3 bases from V and 4 from J; bases not matched to a gene: 10. The CDR3 here is CASSSSGTGTGTEAFF. In nucleotides, the CDR3 is TGCGCCAGCAGCTCCTCCGGGACAGGGACGGGCACTGAAGCTTTCTTT.

The gene calls are TRBV7-9 and TRBJ2-3, with 12 bases that match TRBD2. Germline V gene data show CDR1 as SEHNR and CDR2 as FQNEAQ (reference sequence). V was pared by 1 base and J by 5 bases, with 13 bases of the junction left unmatched. The CDR3 is made up of 19 amino acids. The CDR3 region has the DNA TGTGCCAGCAGCTTAGACTTAGGTGGACGACTAGCGGGAGAAGATACGCAGTATTTT. Protein: CASSLDLGGRLAGEDTQYF.

The V and J genes are TRBV11-2 and TRBJ2-1; no clear D gene. The CDR3 has 14 residues. Per the germline V gene, CDR1 is SGHAT and CDR2 is FQNNGV. The ends were cut back, 1 base at V and 2 bases at J, with 6 bases in the middle. The CDR3 loop is CASSLGRTYNEQFF. The DNA of the CDR3 is TGTGCCAGCAGCTTAGGCAGGACCTACAATGAGCAGTTCTTC.

The J gene is TRBJ2-5, the V gene TRBV2; TRBD1 is a possible D gene (5 bases). V was clipped by 1 base and J by 7 bases, with 10 bases between them. CDR1 is SNHLY and CDR2 is FYNNEI in the germline V gene. CDR3 length equals 13 residues. CDR3 in amino acids: CASSEVQGRTQYF. CDR3 nucleotide sequence: TGTGCCAGCAGTGAAGTCCAGGGTCGGACCCAGTACTTC.

The V gene is TRBV5-4, the J gene TRBJ2-5, with D tentatively TRBD2 (6 bases). The J call may be mistaken, given a closer DNA end match to TRBJ2-7. Germline lookup yields CDR1 SGHNT and CDR2 YYREEE (reference sequence). The CDR3 length is 13 residues. DNA for the CDR3: TGTGCCAGCAGCTTGGCGCGGGGTGGCGAGCAGTACTTC. It yields the protein CASSLARGGEQYF.

The rearrangement joins TRBV6-6 to TRBJ2-7; D ambiguous. Deletions cut 0 bases from V and 0 bases from J, with 9 bases between. The CDR3 totals 15 residues. Germline CDR1 and CDR2: MNHNY and SVGAGI (reference sequence). CDR3 region: CASSYSGEFSYEQYF. The CDR3 DNA sequence: TGTGCCAGCAGTTACTCGGGCGAATTCTCCTACGAGCAGTACTTC.

This CDR3 is CAISESISIGTDTQYF. The DNA for the CDR3 is TGTGCCATCAGTGAGTCGATTAGTATAGGCACAGATACGCAGTATTTT. V and J are TRBV10-3 and TRBJ2-3, with D hard to call. CDR1 ENHRY and CDR2 SYGVKD come from the germline V gene. The V gene lost 0 bases and the J gene lost 1 base, with 11 bases spanning the gap. The CDR3 extends over 16 amino acids.

This chain's CDR3 is CASSPDTISEQYF. The CDR3 nucleotides are TGTGCCAGCTCACCCGACACAATCTCCGAGCAGTACTTC. The gene calls are TRBV18 and TRBJ2-7; D gene unclear. The length of the CDR3 is 13 residues. V gave up 3 bases and J gave up 6 bases, with 12 bases separating them. The germline CDR1 and CDR2 sequences are KGHSH and LQKENI.

In this sample, this clone turned up once. The chain joins TRBV27 to TRBJ2-7, with 11 bases aligning to TRBD2. V shed 2 bases, J shed 1 base, and the junction held 7 bases outside the gene matches. Germline CDR1 and CDR2: MNHEY and SMNVEV (reference sequence). This CDR3 comprises 17 residues. DNA for the CDR3: TGTGCCAGCAGTTTAGGTACTAGCGGGAGCATATCCTACGAGCAGTACTTC. This encodes CASSLGTSGSISYEQYF.